Sequencing of this T cell receptor beta chain was carried out in a study of blood T cell repertoires in COVID-19 (dated by TCRdb to 2020 to 2021). For context, the study as a whole: The collaborator samples originated in the United States, Italy and Spain and spanned the acute and convalescent phases of COVID-19. The material from the prospective study consisted of cDNA or gDNA derived from T cells, B-cell-depleted T cells, or PBMCs. The dataset comprised deeply sampled blood TCRbeta repertoires from subjects exposed to, actively infected with, or recovered from COVID-19. The repertoires were made available in a free public database intended to serve as a resource for research on the immune response to SARS-CoV-2. Nearly every sample came with metadata listing a de-identified subject ID, COVID-19 status, age in years and sex. The samples were drawn from the first 160 participants of the ongoing ImmuneRACE study and from 1,254 subjects provided by 6 global collaborators. Where available, HLA class I and class II types were taken from metadata supplied by the sample provider and were not determined by assay-based typing. Results and caveats for the whole study, not just this receptor: The quantity of clinical and demographic metadata differed by source and by participant and was supplied without curation.

V drops 5 bases and J drops 0 bases, leaving 8 bases in between. Taken from cysteine to phenylalanine, the CDR3 has 14 residues. The read is trimmed to its CDR3 DNA, 42 bases read in frame from base 1. The immunoSEQ Assay, a bias-controlled multiplex PCR, was used to amplify TCRbeta CDR3 regions from genomic DNA. The source study handled its data this way. Within the assay, amplification of reference gene primers was used to estimate how many nucleated cells each sample contained. To quantify the absolute abundance of each unique TCRbeta CDR3 rearrangement, sequence reads were collapsed and filtered. Productive Simpson clonality was computed per sample as the square root of Simpson's diversity index over productive rearrangements. As stored in TCRdb, this immuneACCESS dataset retains in-frame rearrangements with V and J assigned. A fraction of the clones does not appear; measured against another copy, unresolved V genes explain less than half of the discrepancy, and the remainder lacks a known reason. Clonal size and the V and J genes are those of that table, whereas D and trimming came from the DNA. Counted in this sample were 300,000 to 350,000 clones; 65% to 85% of them appeared once. Together, the top ten hold approximately 3% of the sample.

Each collaborating institution followed its own protocols to collect whole blood in K2EDTA tubes. For TCRbeta analysis, collaborator samples were shipped as frozen whole blood, as isolated PBMCs, or as DNA extracted from either sample type. On this clone itself: Its antigen is still unknown. No much larger clonotype is one base removed from it; base qualities were not supplied.

This TCR was sampled from a man in his thirties or forties with active or convalescent COVID-19. Sequencing was carried out using peripheral blood. Recombination connected TRBV6-7 to TRBJ2-1; the D gene identity is not certain. TRBV6-7 is designated an ORF whose function remains uncertain. The bases read TGTGCCAGCAGTGGTCCTAGCTCCTACAATGAGCAGTTCTTC. It is translated as CASSGPSSYNEQFF.